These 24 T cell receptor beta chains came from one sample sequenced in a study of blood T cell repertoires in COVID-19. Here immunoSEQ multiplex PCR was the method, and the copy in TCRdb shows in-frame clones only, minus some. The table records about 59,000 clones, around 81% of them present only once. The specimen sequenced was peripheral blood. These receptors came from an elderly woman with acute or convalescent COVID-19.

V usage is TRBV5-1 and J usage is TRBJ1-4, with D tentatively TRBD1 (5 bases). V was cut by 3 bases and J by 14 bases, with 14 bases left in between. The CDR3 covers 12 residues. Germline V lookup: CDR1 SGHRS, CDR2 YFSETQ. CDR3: CASSSEGWNLFF. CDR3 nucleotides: TGCGCCAGCAGCTCGGAGGGGTGGAACCTGTTTTTT. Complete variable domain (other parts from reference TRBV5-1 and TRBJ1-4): KAGVTQTPRYLIKTRGQQVTLSCSPISGHRSVSWYQQTPGQGLQFLFEYFSETQRNKGNFPGRFSGRQFSNSRSEMNVSTLELGDSALYLCASSSEGWNLFFGSGTQLSVL.

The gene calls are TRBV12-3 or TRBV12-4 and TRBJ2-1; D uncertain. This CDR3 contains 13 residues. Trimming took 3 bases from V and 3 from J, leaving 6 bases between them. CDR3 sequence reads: CASSFGNYNEQFF. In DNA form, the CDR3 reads TGTGCCAGCAGTTTTGGCAACTACAATGAGCAGTTCTTC.

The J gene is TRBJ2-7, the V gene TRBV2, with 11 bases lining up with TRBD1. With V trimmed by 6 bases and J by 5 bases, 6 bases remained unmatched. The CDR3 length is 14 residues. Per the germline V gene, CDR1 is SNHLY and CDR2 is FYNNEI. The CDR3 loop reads CASRRDRGADEQYF. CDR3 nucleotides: TGTGCCAGCAGGAGGGACAGGGGGGCAGACGAGCAGTACTTC. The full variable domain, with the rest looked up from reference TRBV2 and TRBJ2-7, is EPEVTQTPSHQVTQMGQEVILRCVPISNHLYFYWYRQILGQKVEFLVSFYNNEISEKSEIFDDQFSVERPDGSNFTLKIRSTKLEDSAMYFCASRRDRGADEQYFGPGTRLTVT.

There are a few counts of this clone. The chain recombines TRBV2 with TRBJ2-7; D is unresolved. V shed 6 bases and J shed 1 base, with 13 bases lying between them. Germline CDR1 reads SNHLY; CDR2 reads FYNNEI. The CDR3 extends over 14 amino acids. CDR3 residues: CASRARFLSYEQYF. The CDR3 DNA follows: TGTGCCAGCAGAGCGCGGTTCTTATCCTACGAGCAGTACTTC.

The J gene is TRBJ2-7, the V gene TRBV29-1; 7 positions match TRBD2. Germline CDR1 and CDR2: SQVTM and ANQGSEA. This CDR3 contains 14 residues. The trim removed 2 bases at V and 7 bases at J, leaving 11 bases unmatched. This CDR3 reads CSVETTVGGGEQYF. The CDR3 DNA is TGCAGCGTTGAAACGACAGTGGGGGGAGGGGAGCAGTACTTC.

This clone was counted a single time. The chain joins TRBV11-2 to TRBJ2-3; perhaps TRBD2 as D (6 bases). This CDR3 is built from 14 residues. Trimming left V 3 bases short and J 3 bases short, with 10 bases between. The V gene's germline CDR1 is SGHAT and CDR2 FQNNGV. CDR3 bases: TGTGCCAGCAGCTTGGGGGGACCTACAGATACGCAGTATTTT. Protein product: CASSLGGPTDTQYF.

The CDR3: CATRGGLSGNTIYF. The CDR3, as DNA: TGTGCTACCCGCGGGGGCCTCTCTGGAAACACCATATATTTT. The V call is TRBV21-1, the J call TRBJ1-3. TRBV21-1 is flagged as a pseudogene. There are 14 residues in the CDR3.

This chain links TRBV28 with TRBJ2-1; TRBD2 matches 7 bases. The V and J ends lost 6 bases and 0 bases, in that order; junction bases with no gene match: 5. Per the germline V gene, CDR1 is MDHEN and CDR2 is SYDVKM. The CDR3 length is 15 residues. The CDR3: CASRAGVISYNEQFF. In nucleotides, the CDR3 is TGTGCCAGCAGGGCGGGAGTCATCTCCTACAATGAGCAGTTCTTC.

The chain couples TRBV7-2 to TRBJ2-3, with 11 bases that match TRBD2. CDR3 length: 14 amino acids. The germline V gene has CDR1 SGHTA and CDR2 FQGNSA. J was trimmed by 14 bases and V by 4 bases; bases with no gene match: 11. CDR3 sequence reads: CASSSNDLAGGRYF. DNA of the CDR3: TGTGCCAGCAGCTCTAACGATCTAGCGGGGGGCCGGTATTTT.

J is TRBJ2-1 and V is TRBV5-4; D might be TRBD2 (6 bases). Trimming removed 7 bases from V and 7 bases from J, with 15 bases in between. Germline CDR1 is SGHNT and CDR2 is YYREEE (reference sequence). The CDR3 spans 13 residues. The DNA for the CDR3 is TGTGCCAGCCATCGGGGGAACCCAAATGAGCAGTTCTTC. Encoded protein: CASHRGNPNEQFF.

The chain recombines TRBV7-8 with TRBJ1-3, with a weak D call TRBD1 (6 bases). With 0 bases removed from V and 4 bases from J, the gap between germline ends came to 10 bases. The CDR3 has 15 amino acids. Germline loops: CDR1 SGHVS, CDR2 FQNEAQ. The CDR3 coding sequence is TGTGCCAGCAGCTTAGCGGGCACAGGGGGAAACACCATATATTTT. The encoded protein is CASSLAGTGGNTIYF.

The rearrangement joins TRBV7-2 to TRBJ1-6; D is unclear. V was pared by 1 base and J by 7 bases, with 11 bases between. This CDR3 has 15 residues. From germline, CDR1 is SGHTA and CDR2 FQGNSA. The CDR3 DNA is TGTGCCAGCAGCTTAGAGCGGCAGGCCAATTCACCCCTCCACTTT. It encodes CASSLERQANSPLHF. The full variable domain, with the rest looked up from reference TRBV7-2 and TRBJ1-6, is GAGVSQSPSNKVTEKGKDVELRCDPISGHTALYWYRQSLGQGLEFLIYFQGNSAPDKSGLPSDRFSAERTGGSVSTLTIQRTQQEDSAVYLCASSLERQANSPLHFGNGTRLTVT.

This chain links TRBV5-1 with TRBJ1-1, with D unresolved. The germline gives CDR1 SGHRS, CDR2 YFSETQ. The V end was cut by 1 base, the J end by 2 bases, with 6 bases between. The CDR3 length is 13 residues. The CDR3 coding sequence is TGCGCCAGCAGCTTGTCAACTAACACTGAAGCTTTCTTT. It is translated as CASSLSTNTEAFF.

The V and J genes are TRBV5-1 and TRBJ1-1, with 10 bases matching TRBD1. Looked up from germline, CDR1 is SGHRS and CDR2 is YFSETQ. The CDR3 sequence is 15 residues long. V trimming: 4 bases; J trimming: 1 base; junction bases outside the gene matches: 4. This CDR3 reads CASSSRDRGNTEAFF. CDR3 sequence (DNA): TGCGCCAGCAGCAGCCGGGACAGGGGGAACACTGAAGCTTTCTTT.

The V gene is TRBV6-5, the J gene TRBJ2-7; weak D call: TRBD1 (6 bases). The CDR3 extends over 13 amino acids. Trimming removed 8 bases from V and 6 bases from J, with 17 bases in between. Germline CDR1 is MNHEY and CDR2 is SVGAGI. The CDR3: CASGPLGAGEQYF. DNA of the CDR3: TGTGCCAGCGGGCCTTTGGGGGCGGGCGAGCAGTACTTC.

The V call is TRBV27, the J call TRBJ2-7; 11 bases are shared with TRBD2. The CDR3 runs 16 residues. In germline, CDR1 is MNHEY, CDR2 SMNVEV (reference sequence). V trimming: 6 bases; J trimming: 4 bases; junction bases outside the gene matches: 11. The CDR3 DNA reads TGTGCCAGCAGCCCCTTGACTAGCGGGATCCATTACGAGCAGTACTTC. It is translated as CASSPLTSGIHYEQYF.

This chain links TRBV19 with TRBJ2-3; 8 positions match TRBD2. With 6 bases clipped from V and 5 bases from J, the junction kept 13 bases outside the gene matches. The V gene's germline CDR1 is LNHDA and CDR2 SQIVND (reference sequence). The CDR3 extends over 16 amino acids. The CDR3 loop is CASSLLSGGGIDTQYF. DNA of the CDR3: TGTGCCAGTAGCCTCCTTTCGGGCGGGGGGATAGATACGCAGTATTTT.

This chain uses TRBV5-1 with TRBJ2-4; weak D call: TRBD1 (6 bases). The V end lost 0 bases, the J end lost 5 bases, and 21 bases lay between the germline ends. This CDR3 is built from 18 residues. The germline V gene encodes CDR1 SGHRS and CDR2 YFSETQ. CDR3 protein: CASSLAAGTSDGQNIQYF. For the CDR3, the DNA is TGCGCCAGCAGCTTGGCGGCAGGGACATCCGACGGGCAAAACATTCAGTACTTC.

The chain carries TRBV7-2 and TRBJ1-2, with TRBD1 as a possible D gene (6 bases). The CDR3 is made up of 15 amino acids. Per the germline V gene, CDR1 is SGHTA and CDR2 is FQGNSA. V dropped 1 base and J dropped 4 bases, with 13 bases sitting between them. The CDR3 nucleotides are TGTGCCAGCAGCTTAGAGCAGGGGCGACGCTATGGCTACACCTTC. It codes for CASSLEQGRRYGYTF.

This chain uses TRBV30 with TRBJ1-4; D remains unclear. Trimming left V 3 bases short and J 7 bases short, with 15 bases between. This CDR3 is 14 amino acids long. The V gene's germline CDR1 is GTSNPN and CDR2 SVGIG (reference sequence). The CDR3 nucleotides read TGTGCCTGGAGCATGAAGGGAGAGCGTGAAAAACTGTTTTTT. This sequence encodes CAWSMKGEREKLFF.

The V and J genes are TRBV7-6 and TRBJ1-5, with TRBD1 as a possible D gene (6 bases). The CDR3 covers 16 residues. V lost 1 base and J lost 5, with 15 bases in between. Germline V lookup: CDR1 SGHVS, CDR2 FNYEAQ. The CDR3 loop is CASSLVSGGADQPQHF. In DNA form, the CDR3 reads TGTGCCAGCAGCTTAGTCTCGGGGGGCGCGGATCAGCCCCAGCATTTT.

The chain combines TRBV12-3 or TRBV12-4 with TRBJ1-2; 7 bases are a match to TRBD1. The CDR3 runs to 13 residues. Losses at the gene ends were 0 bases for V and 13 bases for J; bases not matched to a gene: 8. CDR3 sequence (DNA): TGTGCCAGCAGTTTAGCGCCGGGACAGCCCGGCACCTTC. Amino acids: CASSLAPGQPGTF.

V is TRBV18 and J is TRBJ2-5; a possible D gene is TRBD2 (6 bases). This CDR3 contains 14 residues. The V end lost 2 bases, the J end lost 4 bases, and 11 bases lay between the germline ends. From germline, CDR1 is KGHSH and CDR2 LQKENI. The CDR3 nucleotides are TGTGCCAGCTCACCAAGCACTAGCCGAGAGACCCAGTACTTC. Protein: CASSPSTSRETQYF.

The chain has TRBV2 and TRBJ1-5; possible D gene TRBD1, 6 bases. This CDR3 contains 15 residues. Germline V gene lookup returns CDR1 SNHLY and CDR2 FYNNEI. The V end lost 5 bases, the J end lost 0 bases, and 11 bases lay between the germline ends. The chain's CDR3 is CASSPQGTSNQPQHF. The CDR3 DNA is TGTGCCAGCAGTCCGCAGGGGACTAGCAATCAGCCCCAGCATTTT.